The T cell receptor (beta chain) described here comes from a study of T cell responses to AZD1222 COVID-19 vaccine. Points from the study as a whole: Donors in the cohort were predominantly white British and more often female, and clonal diversity was possibly underestimated. Spike-specific TCR repertoires showed rising breadth and depth after two AZD1222 doses.

Second doses at about 4 or about 12 weeks were pooled. The CDR3 is 13 amino acids. The V gene's germline CDR1 is MGHRA and CDR2 YSYEKL. V was cut by 4 bases and J by 9 bases, with 13 bases left in between. The data were produced by immunoSEQ multiplex PCR, yet TCRdb's version contains in-frame clones alone and is incomplete. The table lists about 89,000 clones, approximately 91% of them singletons. Of note for this clone: Its target is unknown.

The chain is built from TRBV4-1 and TRBJ2-1, with D hard to call. The TCR comes from an adult who received the AZD1222 COVID-19 vaccine. Sequences were derived from peripheral blood, sampled 28 days after the second AZD1222 dose. The CDR3 is CASSPHSSPEQFF. In DNA, the CDR3 is TGCGCCAGCAGCCCGCACAGTTCACCTGAGCAGTTCTTC.